The 29 T cell receptor beta chains reported below all come from one sample, sequenced in a study of T cell clonality in common variable immunodeficiency. Using immunoSEQ multiplex PCR, the repertoire was profiled, and TCRdb retains in-frame clones only, with some absent. The sample presents about 43,000 clones, none singletons. The specimen was peripheral blood mononuclear cells. Receptor source: a person between 18 and 69 years old in good health.

This clone has ten or more counts. The read stops 3 residues short of the end of the CDR3; the missing end is completed from the germline J gene. J is TRBJ1-1 and V is TRBV20-1, with TRBD1 matching 8 bases. CDR3 size: 15 residues. CDR1 DFQATT and CDR2 SNEGSKA come from the germline V gene (reference sequence). Trimming at V came to 5 bases and at J to 1 base, leaving 9 bases not matched to a gene. The CDR3 sequence: CSAPMTGTGNTEAFF. Incomplete CDR3 DNA: TGCAGTGCTCCGATGACCGGGACAGGGAACACTGAA.

This clone was found many times. The read halts 3 residues ahead of the CDR3 end, with the missing end drawn from the germline J gene. J is TRBJ2-1 and V is TRBV10-3; 14 bases fit TRBD2. The germline V gene encodes CDR1 ENHRY and CDR2 SYGVKD. With 3 bases clipped from V and 8 bases from J, the junction kept 6 bases outside the gene matches. CDR3 length equals 16 residues. The sequenced part of the CDR3 DNA is TGTGCCATCAGTGACACCGGGACTAGCGGGAGCTATGAG. The encoded protein is CAISDTGTSGSYE. The whole CDR3 is CAISDTGTSGSYEQFF.

This clone was seen ten or more times. The CDR3 is cut off 3 residues early in the read; its end comes from the germline J gene. The chain is built from TRBV30 and TRBJ2-1; no clear D. CDR3 length: 15 amino acids. The V and J ends lost 0 bases and 3 bases respectively, with 12 bases between them. CDR1 and CDR2 (germline): GTSNPN, SVGIG (reference sequence). The DNA read from the CDR3 is TGTGCCTGGAGTGTACTATGGCTAGACTACAATGAG. The encoded protein is CAWSVLWLDYNE. The entire CDR3 protein reads CAWSVLWLDYNEQFF.

As to this clone: With the read ending 3 residues before the CDR3 end, the germline J gene is used to fill in that end. V usage is TRBV30 and J usage is TRBJ2-7; 9 nucleotides align to TRBD2. The germline V gene encodes CDR1 GTSNPN and CDR2 SVGIG (reference sequence). This CDR3 comprises 15 residues. The ends lost 3 bases at V and 4 bases at J; junction bases unmatched: 10. The part of the CDR3 DNA that was read is TGTGCCTGGAGACCCCCCCCGACTAGCGGATACGAG. This codes for CAWRPPPTSGYE. The full-length CDR3 reads as CAWRPPPTSGYEQYF.

This clone was observed many times. The sequence runs out 3 residues before the end of the CDR3; the remainder is reconstructed from the germline J gene. The chain couples TRBV4-2 to TRBJ1-4, with D maybe TRBD1 (5 bases). Trimming removed 6 bases at V and 3 bases at J, with 14 bases between. Germline V gene lookup returns CDR1 LGHNA and CDR2 YNFKEQ. The CDR3 is 15 amino acids. CDR3 DNA, as far as it was read: TGTGCCAGCAGTCTACAGACAGCTCCTAATGAAAAA. It codes for CASSLQTAPNEK. The full CDR3 protein reads CASSLQTAPNEKLFF.

This clone was recorded at least ten times. The missing CDR3 end, 3 residues past where the read stops, is filled in from the germline J gene. The identical CDR3 is also encoded by other nucleotide sequences in the sample. This chain uses TRBV19 with TRBJ1-2, with 9 bases matching TRBD1. This CDR3 is built from 14 residues. Germline V CDR1 and CDR2: LNHDA, SQIVND (reference sequence). Unmatched junction bases numbered 1, after V lost 3 bases and J lost 2 bases. The CDR3 protein is CASSIDRGNYGYTF. The sequenced CDR3 bases are TGTGCCAGTAGTATTGACAGGGGGAACTATGGC.

This clone was detected ten times or more. The read stops 3 residues short of the end of the CDR3; the missing end is completed from the germline J gene. This rearrangement joins TRBV5-1 to TRBJ1-1; possibly TRBD1 for D (6 bases). CDR3 length equals 16 residues. Germline V lookup: CDR1 SGHRS, CDR2 YFSETQ. V shed 1 base and J shed 4 bases, with 17 bases lying between them. CDR3 DNA (partial): TGCGCCAGCAGCTTGCACCAACAGGGAGAGGGCACTGAA. It specifies CASSLHQQGEGTE. The complete CDR3 reads CASSLHQQGEGTEAFF. Variable domain in full (rest from reference TRBV5-1 and TRBJ1-1): KAGVTQTPRYLIKTRGQQVTLSCSPISGHRSVSWYQQTPGQGLQFLFEYFSETQRNKGNFPGRFSGRQFSNSRSEMNVSTLELGDSALYLCASSLHQQGEGTEAFFGQGTRLTVV.

This clone was observed many times. The read gets to within 3 residues of the CDR3 end, and the germline J gene fills in the rest. J is TRBJ1-3 and V is TRBV5-1, with D possibly matching TRBD1 (6 bases). Trimming pared 4 bases from V and 4 bases from J, leaving 15 bases between. CDR1 is SGHRS and CDR2 is YFSETQ in the germline V gene. The CDR3 spans 15 residues. The part of the CDR3 DNA that was read is TGCGCCAGCAGCATACAGGGTTCTGGCGGAAACACC. This sequence encodes CASSIQGSGGNT. In full, the CDR3 is CASSIQGSGGNTIYF.

At least ten counts were recorded for this clone. The read ends 3 residues before the CDR3 terminus; that terminus is restored from the germline J gene. This chain joins TRBV7-9 and TRBJ2-7, with 8 bases identical to TRBD1. The germline gives CDR1 SEHNR, CDR2 FQNEAQ (reference sequence). V was pared by 4 bases and J by 3 bases, with 5 bases of the junction left unmatched. The CDR3 sequence is 14 residues long. The CDR3 sequence is CASSSQGGLYEQYF. The part of the CDR3 DNA that was read is TGTGCCAGCAGCTCACAGGGGGGCCTCTACGAG.

This clone was recorded many times. From the germline J gene comes the end of the CDR3, since the read stops 3 residues before it. The chain has TRBV19 and TRBJ1-3; weak D call: TRBD1 (5 bases). The CDR3 totals 17 residues. Trimming removed 2 bases from V and 1 base from J, with 15 bases in between. Per germline, CDR1 LNHDA and CDR2 SQIVND (reference sequence). The CDR3 region is CASSIYPGHNSGNTIYF. The covered CDR3 bases are TGTGCCAGTAGTATATACCCCGGACACAATTCTGGAAACACC.

This clone was observed many times. The read gets to within 3 residues of the CDR3 end, and the germline J gene fills in the rest. The rearrangement links TRBV20-1 to TRBJ1-2; TRBD1 is a possible D gene (5 bases). The V and J ends lost 5 bases and 1 base respectively, with 11 bases between them. CDR1 DFQATT and CDR2 SNEGSKA come from the germline V gene (reference sequence). The CDR3 covers 13 residues. Partial CDR3 DNA: TGCAGTGCTGACCAGGGATTTAACTATGGC. Translating gives CSADQGFNYG. From start to end, the CDR3 is CSADQGFNYGYTF.

This clone has a count of ten or more. The sequenced fragment ends 3 residues before the CDR3 boundary, so the rest is inferred from the germline J gene. V is TRBV5-1 and J is TRBJ1-1; weak D call: TRBD1 (5 bases). Germline-derived CDR1 and CDR2 are SGHRS and YFSETQ. Trimming cost V 4 bases and J 4 bases, with 17 bases left between them. The CDR3 has 15 amino acids. The sequenced CDR3 bases are TGCGCCAGCAGCCCGCAGGGAGGAATAAGCACTGAA. It encodes CASSPQGGISTE. The whole CDR3 sequence reads CASSPQGGISTEAFF.

Ten or more counts support this clone. The read ends 3 residues before the CDR3 terminus; that terminus is restored from the germline J gene. The chain employs TRBV9 and TRBJ2-7; TRBD2 matches at 14 bases. This CDR3 is 16 amino acids long. V dropped 3 bases and J dropped 5; count of bases not matched to a gene: 7. Germline V gene data show CDR1 as SGDLS and CDR2 as YYNGEE. CDR3 bases read: TGTGCCAGCAGCGCCATTCCGGGACTAGCGGGAGACGAG. Encoded protein: CASSAIPGLAGDE. The full CDR3 is CASSAIPGLAGDEQYF.

This clone was found many times. The read terminates 3 residues before the CDR3 end, so the remaining end is supplied by the germline J gene. This chain joins TRBV20-1 and TRBJ2-7, with 11 bases that match TRBD2. CDR3 size: 15 residues. CDR1 is DFQATT and CDR2 is SNEGSKA in the germline V gene (reference sequence). Trimming took 5 bases from V and 2 from J; bases not matched to a gene: 8. Incomplete CDR3 DNA: TGCAGTGCTGGCGAGACTAGCGGGGCCGCCTACGAG. Translation gives CSAGETSGAAYE. The whole CDR3 protein reads CSAGETSGAAYEQYF.

This clone was observed at least ten times. The CDR3 is cut off 3 residues early in the read; its end comes from the germline J gene. The chain joins TRBV10-1 to TRBJ2-7, with D maybe TRBD1 (6 bases). Trimming shortened V by 6 bases and J by 3 bases, and 9 bases separated the two germline ends. The CDR3 loop spans 12 amino acids. Germline V gives CDR1 WNHNN, CDR2 SYGVQD (reference sequence). The sequenced CDR3 bases are TGCGCCAGCAGGGACAGTTACTACGAG. Translation: CASRDSYYE. The complete CDR3 protein is CASRDSYYEQYF.

The table lists this clone with many counts. The observed sequence ends 3 residues before the CDR3 terminus, with the missing tail filled in from the germline J gene. V is TRBV19 and J is TRBJ2-3; 7 bases match TRBD2. V shed 5 bases, J shed 1 base, and the junction held 0 bases outside the gene matches. The germline gives CDR1 LNHDA, CDR2 SQIVND (reference sequence). The CDR3 loop spans 13 amino acids. This CDR3 reads CASSGGGTDTQYF. Partial CDR3 DNA: TGTGCCAGTAGTGGGGGGGGCACAGATACG.

This clone was detected ten times or more. The sequenced CDR3 bases are TGTGCCTGGAGTCCACGACAGATTAGCACAGATACG. Protein product: CAWSPRQISTDT. The entire CDR3 reads CAWSPRQISTDTQYF. The V call is TRBV30, the J call TRBJ2-3, with a possible D match to TRBD1 (5 bases). The read finishes 3 residues shy of the CDR3 end, and the germline J gene is used to complete it. The V end lost 2 bases, the J end lost 0 bases, and 12 bases lay between the germline ends. The CDR3 loop spans 15 amino acids. From germline, CDR1 is GTSNPN and CDR2 SVGIG (reference sequence).

This clone came up many times. An end of the junction differs from the germline gene, which may be a read error. The read gets to within 3 residues of the CDR3 end, and the germline J gene fills in the rest. The chain combines TRBV4-2 with TRBJ2-7, with TRBD2 matching over 9 bases. The CDR3 totals 15 residues. Germline V gives CDR1 LGHNA, CDR2 YNFKEQ. CDR3 residues: CASSQDRRGGYEQYF. The sequenced CDR3 bases are TGCGCCAGCAGCCAAGATCGGCGGGGGGGCTACGAG.

This clone was detected ten times or more. From the germline J gene comes the end of the CDR3, since the read stops 3 residues before it. This chain connects TRBV19 to TRBJ1-1; a possible D gene is TRBD1 (5 bases). This CDR3 is 15 amino acids long. Germline lookup yields CDR1 LNHDA and CDR2 SQIVND (reference sequence). Between the trimmed V and J ends, which lost 3 bases and 5 bases, there was a span of 16 bases. The CDR3 loop reads CASSIGGTVGTEAFF. CDR3 DNA, as far as it was read: TGTGCCAGTAGTATTGGGGGGACTGTGGGGACTGAA.

This clone was counted ten times or more. CDR3 DNA, as far as it was read: TGCGCCAGCAGCTTGGACAGCGGAAATCAGCCC. It yields the protein CASSLDSGNQP. The CDR3 in its entirety is CASSLDSGNQPQHF. The gene calls are TRBV5-1 and TRBJ1-5; D gene unclear. The read stops 3 residues short of the end of the CDR3; the missing end is completed from the germline J gene. This CDR3 has 14 residues. Trimming shortened V by 0 bases and J by 4 bases, and 8 bases separated the two germline ends. Germline values: CDR1 SGHRS, CDR2 YFSETQ.

In the case of this clone: The DNA ends 3 residues before the CDR3 does, and the rest of the CDR3 is filled in from the germline J gene. This chain connects TRBV19 to TRBJ1-2, with 8 bases fitting TRBD1. The CDR3 is 15 amino acids. The V gene's germline CDR1 is LNHDA and CDR2 SQIVND (reference sequence). CDR3 sequence: CASKTGGMSTDTYTF. Incomplete CDR3 DNA: TGTGCCAGCAAAACAGGGGGAATGAGCACAGATACC. Using reference TRBV19 and TRBJ1-2 for the parts outside the CDR3, the full variable domain is DGGITQSPKYLFRKEGQNVTLSCEQNLNHDAMYWYRQDPGQGLRLIYYSQIVNDFQKGDIAEGYSVSREKKESFPLTVTSAQKNPTAFYLCASKTGGMSTDTYTFGSGTRLTVV.

This clone was counted at least ten times. The read ends 3 residues before the CDR3 terminus; that terminus is restored from the germline J gene. The chain is built from TRBV30 and TRBJ1-4; 7 bases fit TRBD1. The CDR3 contains 12 residues. CDR1 and CDR2 (germline): GTSNPN, SVGIG (reference sequence). The V and J ends lost 7 bases and 6 bases, in that order; junction bases with no gene match: 5. The sequenced CDR3 bases are TGTGCCTCGACAGGGAGGGATGAAAAA. Protein sequence: CASTGRDEK. In full, the CDR3 reads CASTGRDEKLFF.

This clone was counted ten times or more. The sequenced fragment ends 3 residues before the CDR3 boundary, so the rest is inferred from the germline J gene. V is TRBV19 and J is TRBJ1-1; TRBD1 is a possible D gene (6 bases). Per the germline V gene, CDR1 is LNHDA and CDR2 is SQIVND (reference sequence). The germline V and J ends were trimmed by 4 bases and 0 bases, with 15 bases remaining between them. The CDR3 runs 16 residues. The CDR3 here is CASSTLRGIMNTEAFF. The sequenced CDR3 bases are TGTGCCAGTAGTACTCTCAGGGGTATCATGAACACTGAA.

This clone came up a few times. The read terminates 3 residues before the CDR3 end, so the remaining end is supplied by the germline J gene. The rearrangement uses TRBV30 and TRBJ2-4; 8 positions agree with TRBD1. CDR3 length equals 12 residues. Germline-derived CDR1 and CDR2 are GTSNPN and SVGIG (reference sequence). The CDR3 loop is CACGQGVRGQYF. The DNA read from the CDR3 is TGTGCTTGTGGACAGGGAGTACGTGGT.

This clone was seen repeatedly, ten times or more. The observed sequence ends 3 residues before the CDR3 terminus, with the missing tail filled in from the germline J gene. The V call is TRBV7-6, the J call TRBJ2-1; 10 positions match TRBD2. Trimming took 5 bases from V and 0 from J; bases not matched to a gene: 7. CDR3 length: 17 amino acids. Germline V gives CDR1 SGHVS, CDR2 FNYEAQ. Incomplete CDR3 DNA: TGTGCCAGCAGCCCAACCTTAGCGGGGGGCTCCTACAATGAG. Residues: CASSPTLAGGSYNE. The entire CDR3 protein reads CASSPTLAGGSYNEQFF.

This clone was counted at least ten times. The CDR3 extends 3 residues past the end of the read, so its final part is completed from the germline J gene. The J gene is TRBJ1-2, the V gene TRBV7-9; no reliable D call. This CDR3 is 13 amino acids long. CDR1 SEHNR and CDR2 FQNEAQ come from the germline V gene (reference sequence). Trimming pared 0 bases from V and 5 bases from J, leaving 7 bases between. This chain's CDR3 is CASSLAADYGYTF. The CDR3 DNA, read in part, is TGTGCCAGCAGCTTAGCGGCGGATTATGGC. Drawing the rest from reference TRBV7-9 and TRBJ1-2, the complete variable domain is DTGVSQNPRHKITKRGQNVTFRCDPISEHNRLYWYRQTLGQGPEFLTYFQNEAQLEKSRLLSDRFSAERPKGSFSTLEIQRTEQGDSAMYLCASSLAADYGYTFGSGTRLTVV.

This clone has a count of ten or more. The observed sequence ends 3 residues before the CDR3 terminus, with the missing tail filled in from the germline J gene. This chain uses TRBV30 with TRBJ1-5, with TRBD1 matching 8 bases. Germline CDR1 reads GTSNPN; CDR2 reads SVGIG (reference sequence). The CDR3 spans 16 residues. J lost 7 bases, V lost 0 bases, and 11 bases had no gene match. CDR3 sequence reads: CAWSVRGRGLYQPQHF. CDR3 bases read: TGTGCCTGGAGTGTACGGGGCAGGGGGCTGTACCAGCCC.

Regarding this clone: The CDR3 is cut off 3 residues early in the read; its end comes from the germline J gene. The chain uses TRBV2 and TRBJ1-4, with unresolved D. Germline lookup yields CDR1 SNHLY and CDR2 FYNNEI. There are 11 residues in the CDR3. The covered CDR3 bases are TGTGCCAGCAGTCCGGGGTCACCA. Protein: CASSPGSP. The full CDR3 reads CASSPGSPLFF.

This clone was recorded at least ten times. The covered CDR3 bases are TGCGCCAGCAGCTTCGGGACAGGGGAAAGGGAGACG. Translating gives CASSFGTGERET. The entire CDR3 reads CASSFGTGERETQYF. The chain links TRBV5-1 to TRBJ2-3, with TRBD1 matching 10 bases. The missing CDR3 end, 3 residues past where the read stops, is filled in from the germline J gene. Germline assignment: CDR1 SGHRS and CDR2 YFSETQ. The CDR3 loop spans 15 amino acids.